This T cell receptor (beta chain) is from a study of blood T cell repertoires in COVID-19. This CDR3 has 15 residues. The germline V gene has CDR1 SGHVS and CDR2 FQNEAQ. The V gene end was trimmed by 5 bases and the J gene end by 2 bases; junction bases not matched to a gene: 5. The protocol was immunoSEQ multiplex PCR, while the TCRdb copy is restricted to in-frame clones and leaves out a portion. The sample has approximately 180,000 clones, about four fifths seen once. This sequence was found in a woman older than 75 with COVID-19, enrolled during active disease. This chain connects TRBV7-8 to TRBJ2-7; TRBD2 matches 11 bases. Sequencing input: peripheral blood. The CDR3 here is CASSHLAGGTYEQYF. The DNA of the CDR3 is TGTGCCAGCAGCCACCTAGCGGGAGGAACCTACGAGCAGTACTTC.